This T cell receptor (beta chain) is drawn from a study of blood T cell repertoires in COVID-19. The CDR3 covers 15 residues. From germline, CDR1 is SGHVS and CDR2 FQNEAQ. Trimming took 1 base from V and 6 from J, leaving 10 bases between them. The assay was immunoSEQ multiplex PCR, and TCRdb's table has in-frame clones only and misses some. The top ten hold 13% to 15% of the sample, which has about 170,000 clones, about 85% seen once. The rearrangement links TRBV7-8 to TRBJ1-6; D might be TRBD1 (6 bases). This TCR came from a woman in her 70s with COVID-19, enrolled during active disease. Sequenced sample: peripheral blood. The CDR3 spells CASSLVTGTNSPLHF. The DNA of the CDR3 is TGTGCCAGCAGCTTAGTAACAGGGACTAATTCACCCCTCCACTTT.